Presented here are 14 T cell receptor beta chains from one specimen sequenced in a study of cytomegalovirus exposure and HLA in healthy donors. The PCR used 60 Vbeta and 13 Jbeta primers. Sequencing was performed with immunoSEQ multiplex PCR; in TCRdb, only in-frame clones are kept and a portion is missing. The table records about 150,000 clones, roughly 84% of them present only once. Sequencing was performed on PBMCs. The receptors shown here come from a boy aged 2 to 10 in good health and CMV-seronegative.

The chain recombines TRBV28 with TRBJ1-1; TRBD1 aligns across 7 bases. Trimming at V came to 4 bases and at J to 0 bases, leaving 8 bases not matched to a gene. The CDR3 runs to 16 residues. The germline gives CDR1 MDHEN, CDR2 SYDVKM. The CDR3 loop reads CASSSTGEGMNTEAFF. Written as DNA, the CDR3 is TGTGCCAGCAGTTCCACAGGGGAAGGGATGAACACTGAAGCTTTCTTT.

V gene TRBV10-2 combines with J gene TRBJ2-7; D perhaps matches TRBD2 (6 bases). CDR1 is WSHSY and CDR2 is SAAADI in the germline V gene. The germline V and J ends were trimmed by 6 bases and 3 bases, with 12 bases remaining between them. The CDR3 is 13 amino acids. The CDR3 DNA reads TGCGCCAGCAGGAATTCGGGAGTCTACGAGCAGTACTTC. This sequence encodes CASRNSGVYEQYF.

This chain connects TRBV6-1 to TRBJ1-2, with a tentative D call TRBD1 (5 bases). The CDR3 is 14 amino acids. Germline V gene lookup returns CDR1 MNHNS and CDR2 SASEGT. Trimming removed 5 bases from V and 0 bases from J, with 10 bases in between. The CDR3 DNA sequence: TGTGCCAGCAGTTTGGGGGGAGCTAACTATGGCTACACCTTC. This gives the protein CASSLGGANYGYTF.

The chain carries TRBV27 and TRBJ2-1; 7 bases align to TRBD2. CDR3 size: 13 residues. V lost 3 bases and J lost 6; bases outside the gene matches: 2. Germline V gives CDR1 MNHEY, CDR2 SMNVEV (reference sequence). The CDR3 region has the DNA TGTGCCAGCAGTTTCTGGGGGGGCAATGAGCAGTTCTTC. It encodes CASSFWGGNEQFF.

This clone occurred a few times. The chain has TRBV28 and TRBJ1-1; TRBD1 matches 9 bases. After removal of 3 bases from V and 1 base from J, the junction contained 9 bases not matched to a gene. The CDR3 extends over 17 amino acids. Germline CDR1 and CDR2: MDHEN and SYDVKM. Written as DNA, the CDR3 is TGTGCCAGCAGTTTGACAGGGGGGATAGGTTGGAACACTGAAGCTTTCTTT. Translation gives CASSLTGGIGWNTEAFF.

V usage is TRBV11-2 and J usage is TRBJ2-2; 12 positions match TRBD2. The CDR3 is made up of 13 amino acids. V shed 5 bases and J 14 bases; nucleotides not matched to a gene: 6. CDR1 is SGHAT, CDR2 FQNNGV, per germline. This CDR3 is CASSRRTSGNLFF. The CDR3 bases are TGTGCCAGCAGCCGTCGGACTAGCGGGAACCTGTTTTTT.

This chain joins TRBV28 and TRBJ1-4; TRBD1 agrees at 9 bases. Germline V gives CDR1 MDHEN, CDR2 SYDVKM. The CDR3 has 14 amino acids. V shed 7 bases, J shed 10 bases, and the junction held 10 bases outside the gene matches. The CDR3 region is CASTQPGQGRKLFF. Here the CDR3 DNA reads TGTGCCAGCACCCAACCGGGACAGGGAAGAAAACTGTTTTTT.

The rearrangement uses TRBV5-6 and TRBJ2-7; maybe TRBD2 (7 bases). Per the germline V gene, CDR1 is SGHDT and CDR2 is YYEEEE. V was clipped by 4 bases and J by 4 bases, with 18 bases between them. This CDR3 is 15 amino acids long. CDR3 nucleotides: TGTGCCAGCAGCGGCACAGGGAGGGAACCGTACGAGCAGTACTTC. It is translated as CASSGTGREPYEQYF.

Turning to this clone: Relative to the germline gene, one junction end is altered; a read error may explain this. This chain joins TRBV14 and TRBJ1-3, with D possibly being TRBD1 (6 bases). The CDR3 covers 17 residues. Germline V lookup: CDR1 SGHDN, CDR2 FVKESK. Written as DNA, the CDR3 is TGTGCCAGCAGCGAAGATCCCGTAGGACAGACTGGAAACACCATATATTTT. This gives the protein CASSEDPVGQTGNTIYF.

The rearrangement joins TRBV5-1 to TRBJ2-3; D ambiguous. In germline, CDR1 is SGHRS, CDR2 YFSETQ. Trimming took 5 bases from V and 2 from J, leaving 12 bases between them. CDR3 length equals 14 residues. Here the CDR3 DNA reads TGCGCCAGCAGGTCCGACTGGTCCACAGATACGCAGTATTTT. It specifies CASRSDWSTDTQYF.

The chain is built from TRBV7-9 and TRBJ1-1; D uncertain. The V gene's germline CDR1 is SEHNR and CDR2 FQNEAQ (reference sequence). Between the trimmed V and J ends, which lost 2 bases and 0 bases, there was a span of 10 bases. CDR3 length: 15 amino acids. The CDR3 region is CASSLWEVLNTEAFF. For the CDR3, the DNA is TGTGCCAGCAGCTTATGGGAGGTATTGAACACTGAAGCTTTCTTT.

The chain carries TRBV27 and TRBJ2-1; D may be TRBD2 (5 bases). V shed 4 bases and J shed 7 bases, with 8 bases lying between them. Germline V lookup: CDR1 MNHEY, CDR2 SMNVEV (reference sequence). CDR3 length: 12 amino acids. Here the CDR3 reads CASSWGVNEQFF. In DNA, the CDR3 is TGTGCCAGCAGTTGGGGAGTAAATGAGCAGTTCTTC.

V and J are TRBV5-1 and TRBJ2-3; D perhaps matches TRBD2 (6 bases). Deletions cut 0 bases from V and 1 base from J, with 6 bases between. CDR1 and CDR2 (germline): SGHRS, YFSETQ. The CDR3 is 14 residues long. The CDR3 DNA reads TGCGCCAGCAGCTTGGCGGGGGGCACAGATACGCAGTATTTT. It codes for CASSLAGGTDTQYF.

The chain has TRBV5-4 and TRBJ2-1; possible D gene TRBD2, 6 bases. This CDR3 is 15 amino acids long. The germline V gene encodes CDR1 SGHNT and CDR2 YYREEE (reference sequence). V was clipped by 0 bases and J by 0 bases, with 7 bases between them. The CDR3 sequence is CASSLGDSSYNEQFF. CDR3 DNA sequence: TGTGCCAGCAGCTTGGGGGACTCCTCCTACAATGAGCAGTTCTTC.